The entry below gives a single TCR beta chain sequence along with its context. The sample is drawn from a study of blood T cell repertoires in COVID-19. Across the study: Some COVID-19 samples were acute and others convalescent; all came from the United States, Italy and Spain. In each case, the material was cDNA or gDNA derived from T cells, B-cell-depleted T cells, or PBMCs.

V dropped 4 bases and J dropped 7; count of bases not matched to a gene: 5. This CDR3 is built from 15 residues. Germline values: CDR1 MNHNY, CDR2 SVGAGI (reference sequence). Sequenced by immunoSEQ multiplex PCR; TCRdb stores in-frame clones only, minus some. The repertoire holds about 260,000 clones, with around nine tenths as singletons. The sample taken for sequencing was peripheral blood. J is TRBJ1-6 and V is TRBV6-6, with 9 bases lining up with TRBD1. This TCR was sampled from a man aged 35 to 55 who had recovered from COVID-19. The CDR3 protein is CASSSQTGGNSPLHF. In DNA form, the CDR3 reads TGTGCCAGCAGTTCTCAGACAGGGGGAAATTCACCCCTCCACTTT.